This T cell receptor beta chain was sequenced for a study of cytomegalovirus exposure and HLA in healthy donors. With respect to this clone: The junction and the germline gene differ at one end; a read error may be behind it.

PCR employed 60 Vbeta and 13 Jbeta primers. The assay was immunoSEQ multiplex PCR, and TCRdb's table has in-frame clones only and misses some. This sample has more than 95,000 clones; around 84% occur once, and the top ten carry around 1.2%. CDR1 MNHNS and CDR2 SASEGT come from the germline V gene. This CDR3 spans 16 amino acids. The source material was PBMCs. The chain combines TRBV6-1 with TRBJ2-1, with 9 bases that match TRBD2. The TCR originated in a man under 40 in good health and CMV-seronegative. CDR3 coding DNA: TGTGCCAGCGGTGAAAATAGCGGGAGTGCCTACAATGAGCAGTTCTTC. Amino acids: CASGENSGSAYNEQFF.